One TCR beta chain is described in this entry. Antigen: not known. Generated by immunoSEQ multiplex PCR, the TCRdb table keeps only in-frame clones and is missing some. The sample includes 200,000 to 300,000 clones, more than 75% of them seen just once. The junction had 13 bases not matched to a gene; V was cut back by 6 bases and J by 2 bases. Germline CDR1 and CDR2: SGHVS and FQNEAQ. The CDR3 is 16 amino acids. This record comes from a study of cytomegalovirus exposure and HLA in healthy donors. Study-wide results and limits: A classifier reportedly called cytomegalovirus status with high sensitivity and specificity.

The clonotype originates from a woman in her thirties in good health and CMV-seropositive. V is TRBV7-8 and J is TRBJ2-7; 7 bases align to TRBD2. Material: PBMCs. The CDR3 is CASRQQRLAGTYEQYF. DNA for the CDR3: TGTGCCAGCAGGCAGCAAAGACTAGCTGGGACCTACGAGCAGTACTTC. Filled out from reference TRBV7-8 and TRBJ2-7, the complete variable domain reads GAGVSQSPRYKVAKRGQDVALRCDPISGHVSLFWYQQALGQGPEFLTYFQNEAQLDKSGLPSDRFFAERPEGSVSTLKIQRTQQEDSAVYLCASRQQRLAGTYEQYFGPGTRLTVT.